The clone carrying this T cell receptor beta chain was found a few times. This sample was taken from a study of CD8 T cells in Susac syndrome. TCR beta from blood CD8+ and CD4+ T cells was sequenced. Healthy donors matched for age and sex were used as controls. CD8+ and CD4+ T cells were negatively isolated; TEMRA cells were FACS-enriched. It was with random hexamers that 0.5 to 1 ug RNA was reverse transcribed. Each CDR3 protein is one row after TCRdb ran MiXCR on the immunoSEQ multiplex PCR reads. The sample has fewer than 250,000 distinct CDR3 sequences, roughly 92% seen once. The sequence was obtained from a human donor in good health. Sequences were obtained from CD4+ T cells from PBMCs.

The CDR3 nucleotides are TGTGCCAGCAGCCAAGATTTCTCTAACTATGGCTACACCTTC. Amino acid sequence: CASSQDFSNYGYTF. The rearrangement links TRBV14 to TRBJ1-2; D unresolved. The CDR3 is 14 amino acids. V lost 0 bases, J lost 0 bases, and 5 bases lay in between. CDR1 and CDR2 (germline): SGHDN, FVKESK.